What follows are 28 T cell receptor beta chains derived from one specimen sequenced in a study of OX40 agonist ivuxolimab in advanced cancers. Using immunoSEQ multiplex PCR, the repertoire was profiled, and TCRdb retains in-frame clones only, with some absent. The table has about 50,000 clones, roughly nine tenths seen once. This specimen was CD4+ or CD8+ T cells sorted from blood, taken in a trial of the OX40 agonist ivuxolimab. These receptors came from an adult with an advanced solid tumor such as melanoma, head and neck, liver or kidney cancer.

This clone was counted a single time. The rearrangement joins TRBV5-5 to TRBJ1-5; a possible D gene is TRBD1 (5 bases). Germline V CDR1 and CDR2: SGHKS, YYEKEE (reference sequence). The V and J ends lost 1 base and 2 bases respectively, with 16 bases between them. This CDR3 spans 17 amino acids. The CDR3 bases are TGTGCCAGCAGCTTGCGGCAGATCGCGGGGGGCAATCAGCCCCAGCATTTT. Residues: CASSLRQIAGGNQPQHF. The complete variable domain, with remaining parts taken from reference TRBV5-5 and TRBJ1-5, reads DAGVTQSPTHLIKTRGQQVTLRCSPISGHKSVSWYQQVLGQGPQFIFQYYEKEERGRGNFPDRFSARQFPNYSSELNVNALLLGDSALYLCASSLRQIAGGNQPQHFGDGTRLSIL.

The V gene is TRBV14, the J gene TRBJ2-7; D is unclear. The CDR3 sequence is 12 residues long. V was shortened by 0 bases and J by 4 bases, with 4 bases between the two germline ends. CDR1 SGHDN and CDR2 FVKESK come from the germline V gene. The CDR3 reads CASSQEGYEQYF. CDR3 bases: TGTGCCAGCAGCCAAGAGGGGTACGAGCAGTACTTC.

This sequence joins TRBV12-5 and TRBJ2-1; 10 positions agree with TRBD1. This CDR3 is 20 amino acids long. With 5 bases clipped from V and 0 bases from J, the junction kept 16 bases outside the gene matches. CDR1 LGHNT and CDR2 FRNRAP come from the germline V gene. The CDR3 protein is CASGPNPGQGKEGSYNEQFF. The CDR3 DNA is TGTGCTAGTGGTCCCAACCCGGGACAGGGGAAAGAGGGCTCCTACAATGAGCAGTTCTTC.

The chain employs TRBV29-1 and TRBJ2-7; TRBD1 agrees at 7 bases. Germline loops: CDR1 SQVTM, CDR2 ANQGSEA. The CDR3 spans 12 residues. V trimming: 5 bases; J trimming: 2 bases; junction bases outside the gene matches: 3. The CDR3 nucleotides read TGCAGCGTTTCGGGACAGACCTACGAGCAGTACTTC. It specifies CSVSGQTYEQYF.

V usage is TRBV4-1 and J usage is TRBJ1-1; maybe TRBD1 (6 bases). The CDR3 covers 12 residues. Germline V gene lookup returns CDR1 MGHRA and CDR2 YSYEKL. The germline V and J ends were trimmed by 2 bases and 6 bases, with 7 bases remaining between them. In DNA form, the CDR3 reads TGCGCCAGCAGCCAAACAGGGTCTGAAGCTTTCTTT. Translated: CASSQTGSEAFF.

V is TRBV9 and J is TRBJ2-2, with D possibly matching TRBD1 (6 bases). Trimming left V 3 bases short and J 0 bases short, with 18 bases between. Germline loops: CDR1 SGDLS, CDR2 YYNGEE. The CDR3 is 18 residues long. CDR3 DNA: TGTGCCAGCAGCGCCCCTCTCAACCGGACAGCGAACACCGGGGAGCTGTTTTTT. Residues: CASSAPLNRTANTGELFF. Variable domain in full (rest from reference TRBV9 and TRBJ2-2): DSGVTQTPKHLITATGQRVTLRCSPRSGDLSVYWYQQSLDQGLQFLIQYYNGEERAKGNILERFSAQQFPDLHSELNLSSLELGDSALYFCASSAPLNRTANTGELFFGEGSRLTVL.

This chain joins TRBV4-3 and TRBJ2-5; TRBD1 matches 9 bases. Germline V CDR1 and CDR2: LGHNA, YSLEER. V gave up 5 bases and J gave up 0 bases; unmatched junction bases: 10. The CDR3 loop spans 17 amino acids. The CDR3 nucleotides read TGCGCCAGCAGCATGGGACAGGGCCGTACATACCAAGAGACCCAGTACTTC. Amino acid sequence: CASSMGQGRTYQETQYF.

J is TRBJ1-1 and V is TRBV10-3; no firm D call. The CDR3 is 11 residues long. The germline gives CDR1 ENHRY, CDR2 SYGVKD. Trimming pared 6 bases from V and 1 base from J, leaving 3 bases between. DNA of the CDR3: TGTGCCATCAGCACGAACACTGAAGCTTTCTTT. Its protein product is CAISTNTEAFF.

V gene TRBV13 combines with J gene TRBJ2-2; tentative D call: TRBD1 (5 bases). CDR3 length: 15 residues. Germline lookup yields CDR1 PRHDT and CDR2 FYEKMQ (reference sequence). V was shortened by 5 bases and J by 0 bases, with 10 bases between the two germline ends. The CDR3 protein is CASSPPGPNTGELFF. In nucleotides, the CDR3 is TGTGCCAGCAGCCCCCCAGGGCCGAACACCGGGGAGCTGTTTTTT.

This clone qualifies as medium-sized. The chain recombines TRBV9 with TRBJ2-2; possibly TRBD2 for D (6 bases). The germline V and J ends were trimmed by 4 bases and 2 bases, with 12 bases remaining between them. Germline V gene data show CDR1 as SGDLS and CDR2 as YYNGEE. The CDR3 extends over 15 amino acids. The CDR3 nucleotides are TGTGCCAGCAGCCCCGACGGGGGTAACACCGGGGAGCTGTTTTTT. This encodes CASSPDGGNTGELFF.

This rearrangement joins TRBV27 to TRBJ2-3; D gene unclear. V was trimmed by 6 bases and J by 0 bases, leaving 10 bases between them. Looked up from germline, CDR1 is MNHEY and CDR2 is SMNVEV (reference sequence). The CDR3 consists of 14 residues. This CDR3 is CASSYLVSTDTQYF. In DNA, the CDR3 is TGTGCCAGCAGCTACCTGGTGAGCACAGATACGCAGTATTTT.

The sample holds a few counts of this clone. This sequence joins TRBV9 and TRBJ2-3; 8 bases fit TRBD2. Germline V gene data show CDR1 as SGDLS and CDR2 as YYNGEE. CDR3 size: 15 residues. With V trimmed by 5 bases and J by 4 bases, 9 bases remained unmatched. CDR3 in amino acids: CASRSGTRSSDTQYF. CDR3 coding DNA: TGTGCCAGCAGATCCGGGACTAGAAGTTCAGATACGCAGTATTTT.

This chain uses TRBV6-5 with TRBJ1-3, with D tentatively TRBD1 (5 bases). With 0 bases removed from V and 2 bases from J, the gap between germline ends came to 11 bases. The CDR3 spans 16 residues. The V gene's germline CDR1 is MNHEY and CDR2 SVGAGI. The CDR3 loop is CASSYSAGKTGNTIYF. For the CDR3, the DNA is TGTGCCAGCAGTTACTCGGCAGGGAAGACTGGAAACACCATATATTTT.

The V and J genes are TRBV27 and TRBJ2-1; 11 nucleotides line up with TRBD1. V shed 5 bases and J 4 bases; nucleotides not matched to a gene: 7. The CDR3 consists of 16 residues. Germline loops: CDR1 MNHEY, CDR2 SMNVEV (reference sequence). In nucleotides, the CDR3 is TGTGCCAGCAGTACCAGGACAGGGGGCTTATACAATGAGCAGTTCTTC. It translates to CASSTRTGGLYNEQFF.

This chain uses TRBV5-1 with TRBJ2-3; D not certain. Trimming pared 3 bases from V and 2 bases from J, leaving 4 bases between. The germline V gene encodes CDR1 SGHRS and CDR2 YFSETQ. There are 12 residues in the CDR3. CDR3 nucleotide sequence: TGCGCCAGCAGCTCGTCCACAGATACGCAGTATTTT. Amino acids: CASSSSTDTQYF. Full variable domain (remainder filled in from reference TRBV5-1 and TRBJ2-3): KAGVTQTPRYLIKTRGQQVTLSCSPISGHRSVSWYQQTPGQGLQFLFEYFSETQRNKGNFPGRFSGRQFSNSRSEMNVSTLELGDSALYLCASSSSTDTQYFGPGTRLTVL.

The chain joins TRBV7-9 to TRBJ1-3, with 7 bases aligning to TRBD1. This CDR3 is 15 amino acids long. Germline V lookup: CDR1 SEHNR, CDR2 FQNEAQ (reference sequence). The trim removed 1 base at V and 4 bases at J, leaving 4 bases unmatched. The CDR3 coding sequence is TGTGCCAGCAGCTTAGGAGGGACAGCGGGAAACACCATATATTTT. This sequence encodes CASSLGGTAGNTIYF.

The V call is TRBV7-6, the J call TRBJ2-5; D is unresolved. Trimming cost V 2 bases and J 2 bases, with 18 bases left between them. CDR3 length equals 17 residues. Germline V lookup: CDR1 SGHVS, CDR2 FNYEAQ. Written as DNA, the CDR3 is TGTGCCAGCAGCTTATGGGCAGACGAGGTTAGGCAAGAGACCCAGTACTTC. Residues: CASSLWADEVRQETQYF.

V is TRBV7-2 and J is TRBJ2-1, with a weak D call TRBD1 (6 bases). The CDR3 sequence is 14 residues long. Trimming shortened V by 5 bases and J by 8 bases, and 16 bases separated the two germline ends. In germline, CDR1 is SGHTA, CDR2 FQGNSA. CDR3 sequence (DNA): TGTGCCAGCAGCACACTAGGGACATGGGATGAGCAGTTCTTC. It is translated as CASSTLGTWDEQFF.

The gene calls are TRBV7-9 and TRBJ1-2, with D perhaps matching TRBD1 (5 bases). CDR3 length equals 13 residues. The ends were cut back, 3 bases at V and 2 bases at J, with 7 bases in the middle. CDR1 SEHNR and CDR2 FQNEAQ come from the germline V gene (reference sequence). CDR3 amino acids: CASSLGENYGYTF. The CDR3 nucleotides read TGTGCCAGCAGCTTGGGGGAAAACTATGGCTACACCTTC.

The DNA for the CDR3 is TGCGCCAGCAGCTTGGATGGGGACTTATTTTCCTACGAGCAGTACTTC. This sequence encodes CASSLDGDLFSYEQYF. The chain carries TRBV5-1 and TRBJ2-7, with TRBD2 as a possible D gene (6 bases). Trimming removed 0 bases from V and 1 base from J, with 14 bases in between. The CDR3 runs to 16 residues. Germline V CDR1 and CDR2: SGHRS, YFSETQ.

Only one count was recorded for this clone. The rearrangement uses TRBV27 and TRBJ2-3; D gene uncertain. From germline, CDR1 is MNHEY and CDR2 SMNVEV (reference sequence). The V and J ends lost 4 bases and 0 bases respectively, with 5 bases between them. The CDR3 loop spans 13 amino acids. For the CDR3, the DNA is TGTGCCAGCAGTTACCCCAGCACAGATACGCAGTATTTT. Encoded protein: CASSYPSTDTQYF.

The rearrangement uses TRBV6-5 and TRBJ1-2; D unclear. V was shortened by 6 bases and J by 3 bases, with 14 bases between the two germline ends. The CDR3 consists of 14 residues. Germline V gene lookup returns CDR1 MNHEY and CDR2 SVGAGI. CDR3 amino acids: CASSPTEAYYGYTF. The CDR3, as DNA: TGTGCCAGCAGCCCAACGGAAGCGTACTATGGCTACACCTTC.

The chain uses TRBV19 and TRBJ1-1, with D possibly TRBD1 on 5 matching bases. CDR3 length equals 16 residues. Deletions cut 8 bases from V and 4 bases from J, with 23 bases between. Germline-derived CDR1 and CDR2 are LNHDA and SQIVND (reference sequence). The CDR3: CASLLHTGRVTTEAFF. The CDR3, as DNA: TGTGCCAGTCTCCTTCACACGGGCAGGGTGACCACTGAAGCTTTCTTT.

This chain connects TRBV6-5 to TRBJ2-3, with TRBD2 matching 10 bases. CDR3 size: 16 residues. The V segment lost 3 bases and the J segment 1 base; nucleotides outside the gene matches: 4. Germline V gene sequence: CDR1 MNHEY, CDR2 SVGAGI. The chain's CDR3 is CASSYGLADRTDTQYF. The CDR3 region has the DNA TGTGCCAGCAGTTATGGACTAGCGGACCGCACAGATACGCAGTATTTT.

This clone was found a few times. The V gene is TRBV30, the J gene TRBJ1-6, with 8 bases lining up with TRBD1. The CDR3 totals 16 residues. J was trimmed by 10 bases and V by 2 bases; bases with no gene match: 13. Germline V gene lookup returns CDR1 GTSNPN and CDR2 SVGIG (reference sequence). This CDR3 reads CAWSPVRQGSWSPLHF. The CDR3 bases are TGTGCCTGGAGTCCAGTCCGACAGGGGAGTTGGTCACCCCTCCACTTT.

CDR3: CASSLVGSNEKLFF. Written as DNA, the CDR3 is TGTGCCAGCAGCTTAGTAGGTTCTAATGAAAAACTGTTTTTT. The chain is built from TRBV7-9 and TRBJ1-4; D not resolved. This CDR3 has 14 amino acids. V lost 1 base, J lost 3 bases, and 6 bases lay in between. Germline V gives CDR1 SEHNR, CDR2 FQNEAQ (reference sequence).

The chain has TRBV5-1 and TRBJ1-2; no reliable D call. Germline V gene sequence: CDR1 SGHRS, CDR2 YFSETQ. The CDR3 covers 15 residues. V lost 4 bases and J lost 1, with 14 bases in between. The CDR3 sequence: CASSPRGGDNYGYTF. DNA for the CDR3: TGCGCCAGCAGCCCCCGTGGCGGGGATAACTATGGCTACACCTTC.

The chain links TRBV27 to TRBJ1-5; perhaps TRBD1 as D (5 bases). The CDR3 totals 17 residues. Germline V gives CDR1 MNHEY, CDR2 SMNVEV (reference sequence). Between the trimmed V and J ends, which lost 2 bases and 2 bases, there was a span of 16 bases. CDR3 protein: CASSLSGGRRGNQPQHF. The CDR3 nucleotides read TGTGCCAGCAGTTTAAGTGGGGGGAGGAGAGGCAATCAGCCCCAGCATTTT.